The clone carrying this T cell receptor (beta chain) showed up just a few times. The antigen is undetermined. These data are taken from a study of regulatory T cells in long-lasting Graves disease. Assembly of TCR beta libraries relied on iRepertoire HTBI primers together with Arm-PCR of CDR3 regions. TCRdb re-called the multiplex PCR reads with MiXCR, one entry per CDR3 protein. This table has about 420,000 distinct CDR3 sequences, roughly 15% appearing once. General study results and limits: Among the persistent patients, about 3,000 public clonotypes were shared, more than the roughly 970 shared among new patients.

Sample time point: newly diagnosed GD, antithyroid drugs for less than 3 months. Preparation of the TCR library used RNA extracted from PBMCs. Another study also made use of these data, one on T cells in Graves' hyperthyroidism and ophthalmopathy. That source reports: Most clonotypes expanded in the thyroid (above 0.001) were also present in blood. For ophthalmopathy, model prediction preceded onset by a median 6.5 months.

The sequenced sample was peripheral blood mononuclear cells (PBMCs), obtained at new diagnosis, from a patient treated with antithyroid drugs. The clonotype was recovered from a woman between 18 and 29 years old with Graves disease.

DNA for the CDR3: TGTGCCACCAGTCATACTAAACAGGGAAAGAAGGAAAAACTGTTTTTT. The encoded protein is CATSHTKQGKKEKLFF. The genes are TRBV24-1 and TRBJ1-4; perhaps TRBD1 as D (6 bases). V was trimmed by 6 bases and J by 8 bases, leaving 21 bases between them. In germline, CDR1 is KGHDR, CDR2 SFDVKD. The length of the CDR3 is 16 residues.